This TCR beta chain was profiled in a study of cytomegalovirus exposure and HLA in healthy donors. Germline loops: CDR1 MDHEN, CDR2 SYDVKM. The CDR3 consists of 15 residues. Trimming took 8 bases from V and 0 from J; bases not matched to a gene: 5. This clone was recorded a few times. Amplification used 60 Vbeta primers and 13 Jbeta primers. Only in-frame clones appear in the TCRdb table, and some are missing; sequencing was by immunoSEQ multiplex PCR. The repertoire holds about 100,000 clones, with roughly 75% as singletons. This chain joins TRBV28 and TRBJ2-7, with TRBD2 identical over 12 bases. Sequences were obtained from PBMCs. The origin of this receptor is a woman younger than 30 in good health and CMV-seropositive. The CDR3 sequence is CASRLAGGDSYEQYF. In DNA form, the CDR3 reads TGTGCCAGCCGCCTAGCGGGAGGGGACTCCTACGAGCAGTACTTC.